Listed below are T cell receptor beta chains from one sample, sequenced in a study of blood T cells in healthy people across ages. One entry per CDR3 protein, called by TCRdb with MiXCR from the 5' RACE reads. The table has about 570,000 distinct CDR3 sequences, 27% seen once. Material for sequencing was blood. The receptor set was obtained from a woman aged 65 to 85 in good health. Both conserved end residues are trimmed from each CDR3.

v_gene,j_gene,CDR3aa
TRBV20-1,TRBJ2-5,SARKPNQETQY
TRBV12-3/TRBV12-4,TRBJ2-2,ASSLGGIAGELF
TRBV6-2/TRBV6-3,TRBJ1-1,ASSYSTTGHLLSAEPF
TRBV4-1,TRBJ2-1,ASRQPGQGVLSSYNEQF
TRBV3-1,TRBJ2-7,ASSLGDRAHEQY
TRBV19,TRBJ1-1,ASSIDGDHGEAF
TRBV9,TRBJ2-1,ASQAGLYNEQF
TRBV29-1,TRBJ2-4,SVEDPARQNIQY
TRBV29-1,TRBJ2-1,SATGSNEQF
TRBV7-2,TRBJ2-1,ASSLTWDRSSEQF
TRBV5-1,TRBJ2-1,ASSLAATGLAGHYNEQF
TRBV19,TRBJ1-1,ASSMAGATNTEAF
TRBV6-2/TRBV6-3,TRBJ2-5,ASSYLSGPEGETQY
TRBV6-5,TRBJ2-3,ASSYQRGTTDTQY
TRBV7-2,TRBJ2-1,ASSPPGRGRNEQF
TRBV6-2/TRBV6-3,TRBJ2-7,ASSRGLAGDESYEQY
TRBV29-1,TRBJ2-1,SLTLRVAGGSQETRY
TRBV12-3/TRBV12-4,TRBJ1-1,ASRTFGGSNTEAF
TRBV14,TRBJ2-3,ASSQGSGRPRYTQY
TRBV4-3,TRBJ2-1,ASSQGLQRESYNEQF
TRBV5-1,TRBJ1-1,ASSLLGTPKNTEAF
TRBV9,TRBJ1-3,ASARQSSGNTIY
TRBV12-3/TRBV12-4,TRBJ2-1,ASSFREQF
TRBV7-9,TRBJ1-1,ASAPGSLLSTEAF
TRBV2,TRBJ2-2,ASSLGRELF
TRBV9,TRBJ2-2,ASSVNSYTGELF
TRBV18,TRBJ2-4,ASSPSQGTKNIQY
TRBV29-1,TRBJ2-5,SASADKLLAGVQETQY
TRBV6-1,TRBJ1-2,ASSEARQSYGYT
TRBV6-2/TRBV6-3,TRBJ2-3,ASSYGGWDTQY
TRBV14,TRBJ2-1,ASSYDRGTEQF
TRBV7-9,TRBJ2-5,ASSLGAWGETQY
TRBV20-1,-,SARVASRRFNEQF
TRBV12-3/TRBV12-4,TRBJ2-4,ACSLVGDIQY
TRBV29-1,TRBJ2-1,SVALLTNEQF
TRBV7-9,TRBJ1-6,ASSPLWGVNSPLH
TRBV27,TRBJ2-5,ASSHNQGRGETQY
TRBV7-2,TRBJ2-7,ASSLVGTFSYEQY
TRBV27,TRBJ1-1,ASSPLTPKTGGTEAF
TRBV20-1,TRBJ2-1,SGSFAGGIHNEQF
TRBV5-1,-,ASSPAPPREETQY
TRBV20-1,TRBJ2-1,SASRDRGNEQF
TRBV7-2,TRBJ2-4,ASSLEASGDIQY
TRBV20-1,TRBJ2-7,SASPAASGGFEQY
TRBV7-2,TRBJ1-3,ASSLVGGNSGNTIY
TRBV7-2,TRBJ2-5,ASSLEGSLAGGGETQY